The 23 T cell receptor beta chains reported below all come from one sample, sequenced in a study of T cells after yellow fever vaccination. TCRdb reprocessed the 5' RACE reads with MiXCR, giving one entry per CDR3 protein. Found here are about 260,000 distinct CDR3 sequences, 13% of them singletons; the top ten hold roughly 0.5%. The specimen comprised CD4+ T cells sorted from PBMCs, sampled 45 days after the yellow fever booster vaccination. These receptors were collected from a man aged 30 to 45 who received the YFV17D yellow fever vaccine.

V and J are TRBV29-1 and TRBJ2-2; a weak D match, TRBD1 (6 bases). Germline V CDR1 and CDR2: SQVTM, ANQGSEA. V lost 7 bases and J lost 2, with 14 bases in between. This CDR3 comprises 14 residues. CDR3 bases: TGCAGCGCCTCGGCAGGGGAAAACACCGGGGAGCTGTTTTTT. Translated: CSASAGENTGELFF.

The gene calls are TRBV29-1 and TRBJ2-5, with D unresolved. The CDR3 spans 14 residues. V was trimmed by 5 bases and J by 1 base, leaving 14 bases between them. Germline loops: CDR1 SQVTM, CDR2 ANQGSEA. CDR3 DNA sequence: TGCAGCGTTACTCACGGATCGGGCCAAGAGACCCAGTACTTC. Translating gives CSVTHGSGQETQYF.

This clonotype was seen a handful of times. The genes are TRBV20-1 and TRBJ2-7; D may be TRBD1 or TRBD2 (5 bases each). V gave up 6 bases and J gave up 2 bases, with 17 bases separating them. Germline V gives CDR1 DFQATT, CDR2 SNEGSKA (reference sequence). The CDR3 loop spans 14 amino acids. CDR3: CSAKTRVGAYEQYF. CDR3 nucleotide sequence: TGCAGTGCGAAGACCCGGGTGGGGGCCTACGAGCAGTACTTC.

This clonotype was recorded a few times. This chain connects TRBV12-3 or TRBV12-4 to TRBJ2-7, with TRBD2 matching over 7 bases. CDR3 length: 13 amino acids. J gave up 0 bases and V 8 bases, and 4 bases lay outside the gene matches. In DNA form, the CDR3 reads TGTGCCAGCGGAGCGGGACCCTCCTACGAGCAGTACTTC. Protein product: CASGAGPSYEQYF.

The chain employs TRBV29-1 and TRBJ2-7; D ambiguous. The germline CDR1 and CDR2 sequences are SQVTM and ANQGSEA. Trimming left V 7 bases short and J 0 bases short, with 7 bases between. CDR3 length equals 11 residues. The CDR3 region has the DNA TGCAGCGCCTACCTCTCCTACGAGCAGTACTTC. Amino acid sequence: CSAYLSYEQYF.

This clonotype showed up many times. V usage is TRBV20-1 and J usage is TRBJ2-3; 10 bases are a match to TRBD2. The germline V gene has CDR1 DFQATT and CDR2 SNEGSKA (reference sequence). The CDR3 sequence is 15 residues long. Trimming took 6 bases from V and 1 from J; bases not matched to a gene: 7. The CDR3 DNA is TGCAGTGCATCAGCCGGGACTAGCGGCACAGATACGCAGTATTTT. Translated: CSASAGTSGTDTQYF.

This clonotype has more than one count but fewer than ten. DNA for the CDR3: TGTGCCAGCAGCTTAGGGGACAGGTCAAGGGAGGTCCAGCATTTT. Protein product: CASSLGDRSREVQHF. V is TRBV7-2 and J is TRBJ1-5; 8 bases line up with TRBD1. The germline V gene has CDR1 SGHTA and CDR2 FQGNSA. V trimming: 1 base; J trimming: 12 bases; junction bases outside the gene matches: 11. This CDR3 spans 15 amino acids.

This clonotype was detected only a few times. CDR3 nucleotide sequence: TGTGCCAGCAGTTACATCGCGGTGTTCAAAGCTAACTATGGCTACACCTTC. Protein sequence: CASSYIAVFKANYGYTF. The chain couples TRBV6-2 or TRBV6-3 to TRBJ1-2; D is unresolved. The CDR3 spans 17 residues. The germline CDR1 and CDR2 sequences are MNHEY and SVGEGT. The ends were cut back, 2 bases at V and 0 bases at J, with 16 bases in the middle.

Comments on this clonotype: Relative to the germline gene, one junction end is altered; a read error may explain this. The rearrangement uses TRBV6-1 and TRBJ2-5; weak D call: TRBD1 (6 bases). Germline assignment: CDR1 MNHNS and CDR2 SASEGT. This CDR3 spans 16 amino acids. The CDR3, as DNA: TGTGCCAGCAGCGACGGACAGCAATTATACCACGAGACCCAGTACTTC. This gives the protein CASSDGQQLYHETQYF.

The J gene is TRBJ1-2, the V gene TRBV24-1, with a possible D match to TRBD1 (6 bases). Germline-derived CDR1 and CDR2 are KGHDR and SFDVKD. Trimming removed 4 bases from V and 8 bases from J, with 13 bases in between. This CDR3 region has 13 residues. CDR3 sequence (DNA): TGTGCCACCAGTGACCAGGGACATGAGGGCTACACCTTC. It is translated as CATSDQGHEGYTF.

The CDR3 region is CASRKGLSYEQYF. The CDR3 coding sequence is TGTGCCAGCAGGAAAGGACTTAGCTACGAGCAGTACTTC. The chain uses TRBV5-6 and TRBJ2-7, with D maybe TRBD2 (5 bases). This CDR3 has 13 amino acids. Germline V gene sequence: CDR1 SGHDT, CDR2 YYEEEE. V was shortened by 5 bases and J by 3 bases, with 12 bases between the two germline ends.

This clonotype was detected a few times. J is TRBJ2-7 and V is TRBV7-2; perhaps TRBD2 as D (7 bases). The CDR3 runs to 13 residues. CDR1 and CDR2 from the germline V gene are SGHTA and FQGNSA. V lost 6 bases and J 4 bases, leaving 13 bases between the germline ends. This CDR3 reads CASRQGLPYEQYF. For the CDR3, the DNA is TGTGCCAGCAGACAGGGACTACCGTACGAGCAGTACTTC.

This clonotype was found a few times. The rearrangement joins TRBV20-1 to TRBJ2-7; D gene ambiguous. The CDR3 is 11 amino acids. Germline CDR1 reads DFQATT; CDR2 reads SNEGSKA (reference sequence). V lost 2 bases and J lost 5, with 7 bases in between. The CDR3 sequence: CSARNPDEQYF. CDR3 coding DNA: TGCAGTGCTAGAAACCCTGACGAGCAGTACTTC.

There are a few counts of this clonotype. The chain recombines TRBV9 with TRBJ2-3; 7 bases are shared with TRBD2. The ends lost 4 bases at V and 9 bases at J; junction bases unmatched: 14. Looked up from germline, CDR1 is SGDLS and CDR2 is YYNGEE. This CDR3 has 15 residues. The CDR3 DNA reads as TGTGCCAGCAGCCCGAGACTAGCCCTGATGGGCACGCAGTATTTT. Protein product: CASSPRLALMGTQYF.

The V call is TRBV28, the J call TRBJ2-2, with D uncertain. Trimming removed 2 bases at V and 5 bases at J, with 6 bases between. Germline V CDR1 and CDR2: MDHEN, SYDVKM. There are 13 residues in the CDR3. Here the CDR3 reads CASSLPDTGELFF. The CDR3 DNA sequence: TGTGCCAGCAGTTTACCGGATACCGGGGAGCTGTTTTTT. Filled out from reference TRBV28 and TRBJ2-2, the complete variable domain reads DVKVTQSSRYLVKRTGEKVFLECVQDMDHENMFWYRQDPGLGLRLIYFSYDVKMKEKGDIPEGYSVSREKKERFSLILESASTNQTSMYLCASSLPDTGELFFGEGSRLTVL.

The CDR3 region has the DNA TGTGCCAGCAGTCCCAACCCCGAGACTCGCTACGAGCAGTACTTC. Encoded protein: CASSPNPETRYEQYF. The V and J genes are TRBV7-6 and TRBJ2-7; D gene ambiguous. V gave up 6 bases and J gave up 3 bases, with 18 bases separating them. The CDR3 is 15 residues long. Per germline, CDR1 SGHVS and CDR2 FNYEAQ.

V is TRBV2 and J is TRBJ2-2, with D possibly being TRBD2 (6 bases). CDR3 size: 14 residues. Per germline, CDR1 SNHLY and CDR2 FYNNEI. V lost 6 bases to trimming and J lost 4 bases, with 12 bases between them. The CDR3 reads CASRGGGLTGELFF. The CDR3 DNA sequence: TGTGCCAGCAGGGGGGGTGGCCTCACCGGGGAGCTGTTTTTT.

This chain uses TRBV30 with TRBJ2-1, with a weak D call TRBD2 (5 bases). The V gene's germline CDR1 is GTSNPN and CDR2 SVGIG (reference sequence). The CDR3 extends over 15 amino acids. V lost 7 bases and J 0 bases, leaving 16 bases between the germline ends. For the CDR3, the DNA is TGTGCCTCCTCTTCAGGCGGACTCTCCTACAATGAGCAGTTCTTC. Its translation is CASSSGGLSYNEQFF.

The rearrangement links TRBV6-5 to TRBJ1-6, with D unresolved. The CDR3 runs 17 residues. V was shortened by 5 bases and J by 0 bases, with 14 bases between the two germline ends. Germline lookup yields CDR1 MNHEY and CDR2 SVGAGI. CDR3 in amino acids: CASSPRTGSSYNSPLHF. CDR3 bases: TGTGCCAGCAGTCCTAGGACGGGGAGCTCCTATAATTCACCCCTCCACTTT.

This clonotype was recorded a few times. The V and J genes are TRBV27 and TRBJ2-7; the D is unclear. With 6 bases removed from V and 7 bases from J, the gap between germline ends came to 28 bases. CDR3 length equals 17 residues. Germline V gene lookup returns CDR1 MNHEY and CDR2 SMNVEV (reference sequence). The CDR3 coding sequence is TGTGCCAGCAGCCGATCCGGAGTCCGGCTTAGGGTTGGAGAGCAGTACTTC. This encodes CASSRSGVRLRVGEQYF.

The V call is TRBV7-2, the J call TRBJ2-1; 7 bases line up with TRBD1. The CDR3 spans 15 residues. V dropped 0 bases and J dropped 8; count of bases not matched to a gene: 7. CDR1 is SGHTA, CDR2 FQGNSA, per germline. The CDR3 loop reads CASSLAYRGGDEQFF. The CDR3 nucleotides read TGTGCCAGCAGCTTAGCTTACCGAGGGGGCGATGAGCAGTTCTTC.

The table lists this clonotype with a few counts. This CDR3 reads CASSYARDTQETQYF. The DNA of the CDR3 is TGTGCCAGCAGTTACGCCCGGGACACCCAGGAGACCCAGTACTTC. The chain carries TRBV6-5 and TRBJ2-5, with D tentatively TRBD1 (6 bases). Trimming removed 2 bases at V and 5 bases at J, with 15 bases between. From germline, CDR1 is MNHEY and CDR2 SVGAGI. The CDR3 extends over 15 amino acids.

This clonotype came up a few times. CDR3 region: CASSYHNRGNEQFF. DNA of the CDR3: TGTGCCAGCAGTTATCACAACCGGGGGAATGAGCAGTTCTTC. The J gene is TRBJ2-1, the V gene TRBV27, with D possibly being TRBD2 (6 bases). The CDR3 contains 14 residues. Germline V gene data show CDR1 as MNHEY and CDR2 as SMNVEV (reference sequence). The ends were cut back, 4 bases at V and 7 bases at J, with 14 bases in the middle.